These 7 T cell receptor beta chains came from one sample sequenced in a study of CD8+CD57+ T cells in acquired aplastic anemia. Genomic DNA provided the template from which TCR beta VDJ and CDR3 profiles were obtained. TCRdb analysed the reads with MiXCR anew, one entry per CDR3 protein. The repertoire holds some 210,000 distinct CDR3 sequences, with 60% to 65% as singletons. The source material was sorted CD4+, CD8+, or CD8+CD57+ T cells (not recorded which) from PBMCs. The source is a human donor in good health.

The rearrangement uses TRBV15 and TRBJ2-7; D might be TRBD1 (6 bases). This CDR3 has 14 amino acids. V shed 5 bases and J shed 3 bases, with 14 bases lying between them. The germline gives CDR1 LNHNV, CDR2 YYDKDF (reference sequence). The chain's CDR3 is CATSEVGRGYEQYF. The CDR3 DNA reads TGTGCCACCAGCGAAGTGGGCAGGGGCTACGAGCAGTACTTC.

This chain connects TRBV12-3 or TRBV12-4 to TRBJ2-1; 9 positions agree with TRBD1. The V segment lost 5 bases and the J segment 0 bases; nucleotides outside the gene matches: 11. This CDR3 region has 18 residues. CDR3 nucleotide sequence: TGTGCCAGCAGTGGACGATCTACAGGGGGCGGCTCCTACAATGAGCAGTTCTTC. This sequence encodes CASSGRSTGGGSYNEQFF.

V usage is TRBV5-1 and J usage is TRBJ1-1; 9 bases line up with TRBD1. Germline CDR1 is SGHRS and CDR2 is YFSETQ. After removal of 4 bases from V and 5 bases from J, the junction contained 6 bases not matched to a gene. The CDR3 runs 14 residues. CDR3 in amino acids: CASSPQGAQTEAFF. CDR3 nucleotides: TGCGCCAGCAGCCCACAGGGGGCGCAGACTGAAGCTTTCTTT.

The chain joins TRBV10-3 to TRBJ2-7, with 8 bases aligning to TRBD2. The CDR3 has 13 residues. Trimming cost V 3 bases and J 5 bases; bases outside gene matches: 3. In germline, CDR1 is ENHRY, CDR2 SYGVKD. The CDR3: CAISEGSGNEQYF. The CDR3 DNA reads TGTGCCATCAGTGAAGGTAGCGGGAACGAGCAGTACTTC.

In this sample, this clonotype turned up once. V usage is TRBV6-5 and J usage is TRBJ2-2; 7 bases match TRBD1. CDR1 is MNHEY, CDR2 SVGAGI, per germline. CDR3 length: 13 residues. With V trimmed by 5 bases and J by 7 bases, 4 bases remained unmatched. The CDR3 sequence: CASSATGDGELFF. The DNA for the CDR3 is TGTGCCAGCAGTGCAACAGGGGACGGGGAGCTGTTTTTT.

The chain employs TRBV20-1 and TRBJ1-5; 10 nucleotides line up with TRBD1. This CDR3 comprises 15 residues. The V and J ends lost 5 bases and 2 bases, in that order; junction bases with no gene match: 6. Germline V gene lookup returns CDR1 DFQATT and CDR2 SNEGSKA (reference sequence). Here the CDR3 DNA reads TGCAGTGCTCGGGACAGGGGTTTCGGCAATCAGCCCCAGCATTTT. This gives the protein CSARDRGFGNQPQHF.

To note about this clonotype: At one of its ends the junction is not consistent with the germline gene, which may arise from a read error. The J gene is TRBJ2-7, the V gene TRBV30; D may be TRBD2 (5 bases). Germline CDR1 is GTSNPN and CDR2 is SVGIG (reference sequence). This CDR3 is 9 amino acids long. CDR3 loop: CACPPEDAF. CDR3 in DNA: TGTGCCTGCCCGCCGGAGGATGCCTTC.